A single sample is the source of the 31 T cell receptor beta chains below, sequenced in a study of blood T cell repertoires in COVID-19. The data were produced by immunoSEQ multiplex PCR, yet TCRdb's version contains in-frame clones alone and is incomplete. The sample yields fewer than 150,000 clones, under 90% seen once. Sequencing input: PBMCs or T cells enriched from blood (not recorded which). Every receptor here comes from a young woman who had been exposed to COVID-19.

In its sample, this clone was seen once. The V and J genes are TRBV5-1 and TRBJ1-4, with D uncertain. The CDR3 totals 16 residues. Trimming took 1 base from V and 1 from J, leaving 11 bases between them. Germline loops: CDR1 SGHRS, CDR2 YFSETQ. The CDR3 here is CASSLMRVVTNEKLFF. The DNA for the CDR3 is TGCGCCAGCAGCTTGATGAGGGTAGTAACTAATGAAAAACTGTTTTTT.

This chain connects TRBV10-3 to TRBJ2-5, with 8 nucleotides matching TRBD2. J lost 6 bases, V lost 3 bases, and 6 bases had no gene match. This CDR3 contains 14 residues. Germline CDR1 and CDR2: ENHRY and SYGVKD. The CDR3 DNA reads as TGTGCCATCAGTGAATCGACTAGCGAAAAGACCCAGTACTTC. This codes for CAISESTSEKTQYF.

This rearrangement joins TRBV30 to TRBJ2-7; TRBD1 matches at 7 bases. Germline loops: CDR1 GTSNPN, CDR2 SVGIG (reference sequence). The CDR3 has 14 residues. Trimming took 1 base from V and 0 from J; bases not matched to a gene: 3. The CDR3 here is CAWSARTGSYEQYF. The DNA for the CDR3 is TGTGCCTGGAGTGCTAGGACAGGCTCCTACGAGCAGTACTTC.

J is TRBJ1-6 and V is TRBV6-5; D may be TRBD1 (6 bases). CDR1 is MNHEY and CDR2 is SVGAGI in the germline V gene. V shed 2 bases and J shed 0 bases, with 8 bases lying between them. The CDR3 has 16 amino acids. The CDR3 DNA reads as TGTGCCAGCAGTTACGACAGGAGCTCCTATAATTCACCCCTCCACTTT. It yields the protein CASSYDRSSYNSPLHF.

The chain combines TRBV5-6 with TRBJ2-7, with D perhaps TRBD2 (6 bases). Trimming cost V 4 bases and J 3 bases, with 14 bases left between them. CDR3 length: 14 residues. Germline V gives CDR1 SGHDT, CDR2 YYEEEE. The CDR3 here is CASSHRLVYYEQYF. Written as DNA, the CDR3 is TGTGCCAGCAGCCACCGACTAGTATACTACGAGCAGTACTTC.

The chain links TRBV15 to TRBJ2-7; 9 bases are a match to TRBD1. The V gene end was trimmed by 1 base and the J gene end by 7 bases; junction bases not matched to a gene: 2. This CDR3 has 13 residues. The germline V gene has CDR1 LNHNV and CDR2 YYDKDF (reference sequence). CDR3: CATSRGQGEEQYF. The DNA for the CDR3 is TGTGCCACCAGCAGAGGACAGGGGGAGGAGCAGTACTTC.

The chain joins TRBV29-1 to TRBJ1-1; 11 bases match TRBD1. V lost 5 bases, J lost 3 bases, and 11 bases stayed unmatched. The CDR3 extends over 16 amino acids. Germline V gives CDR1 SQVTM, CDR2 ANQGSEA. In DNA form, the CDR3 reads TGCAGCGTTCGTCCCGGGACAGGGGGGGGATACACTGAAGCTTTCTTT. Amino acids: CSVRPGTGGGYTEAFF.

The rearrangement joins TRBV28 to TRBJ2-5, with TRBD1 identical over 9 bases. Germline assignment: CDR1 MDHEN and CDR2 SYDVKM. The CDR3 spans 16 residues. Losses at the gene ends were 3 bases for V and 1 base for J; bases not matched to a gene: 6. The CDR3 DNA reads TGTGCCAGCAGTTTGTCGGGACAGGGCCTCCAAGAGACCCAGTACTTC. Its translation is CASSLSGQGLQETQYF.

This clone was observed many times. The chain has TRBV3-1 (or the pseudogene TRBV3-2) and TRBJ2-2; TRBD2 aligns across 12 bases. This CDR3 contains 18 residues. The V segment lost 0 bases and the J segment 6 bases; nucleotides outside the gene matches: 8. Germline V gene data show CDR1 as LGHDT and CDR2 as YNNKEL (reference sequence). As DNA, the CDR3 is TGTGCCAGCAGCCAAGATAAAGGGCTAGCGGGAGGGCCCGGGGAGCTGTTTTTT. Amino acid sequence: CASSQDKGLAGGPGELFF.

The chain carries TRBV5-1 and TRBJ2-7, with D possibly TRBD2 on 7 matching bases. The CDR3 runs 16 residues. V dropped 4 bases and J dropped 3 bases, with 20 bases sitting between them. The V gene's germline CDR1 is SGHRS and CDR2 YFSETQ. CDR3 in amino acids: CASSGGAAGTIYEQYF. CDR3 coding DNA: TGCGCCAGCAGCGGGGGGGCAGCAGGGACGATCTACGAGCAGTACTTC.

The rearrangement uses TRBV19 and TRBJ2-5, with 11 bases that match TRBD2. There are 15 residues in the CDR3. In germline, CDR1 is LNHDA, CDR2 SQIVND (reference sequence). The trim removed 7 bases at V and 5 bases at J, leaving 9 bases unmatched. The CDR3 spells CASKGLAALGETQYF. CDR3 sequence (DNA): TGTGCCAGTAAGGGACTAGCGGCCCTAGGGGAGACCCAGTACTTC.

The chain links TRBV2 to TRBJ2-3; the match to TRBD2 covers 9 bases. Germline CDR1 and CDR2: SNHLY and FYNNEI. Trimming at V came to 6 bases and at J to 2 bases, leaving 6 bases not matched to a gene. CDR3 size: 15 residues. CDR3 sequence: CASSLTSGPTDTQYF. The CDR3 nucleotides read TGTGCCAGCAGCTTGACTAGCGGTCCCACAGATACGCAGTATTTT.

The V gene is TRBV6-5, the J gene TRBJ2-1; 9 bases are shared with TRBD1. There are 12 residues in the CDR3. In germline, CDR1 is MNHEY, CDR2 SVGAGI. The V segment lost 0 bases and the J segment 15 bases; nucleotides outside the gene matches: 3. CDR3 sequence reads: CASSYSGTGMFF. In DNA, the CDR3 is TGTGCCAGCAGTTACTCCGGGACAGGGATGTTCTTC.

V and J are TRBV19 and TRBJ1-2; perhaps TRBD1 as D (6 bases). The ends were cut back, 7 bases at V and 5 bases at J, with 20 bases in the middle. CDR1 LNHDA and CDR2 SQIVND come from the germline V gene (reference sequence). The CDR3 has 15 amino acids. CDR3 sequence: CASKWTQGYQYGYTF. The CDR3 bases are TGTGCCAGTAAATGGACGCAGGGGTATCAGTATGGCTACACCTTC.

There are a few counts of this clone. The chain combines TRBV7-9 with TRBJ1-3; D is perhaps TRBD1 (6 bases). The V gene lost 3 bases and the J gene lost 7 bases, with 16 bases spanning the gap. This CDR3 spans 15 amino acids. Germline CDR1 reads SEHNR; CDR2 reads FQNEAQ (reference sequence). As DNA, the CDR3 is TGTGCCAGCAGCTTCACAGGGTTTTCGAGGAACACCATATATTTT. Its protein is CASSFTGFSRNTIYF.

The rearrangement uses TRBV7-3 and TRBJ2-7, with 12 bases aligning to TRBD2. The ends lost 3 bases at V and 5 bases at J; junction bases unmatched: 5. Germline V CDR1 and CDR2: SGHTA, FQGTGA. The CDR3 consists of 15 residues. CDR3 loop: CASSLPTSGSNEQYF. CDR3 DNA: TGTGCCAGCAGCTTGCCGACTAGCGGGAGTAACGAGCAGTACTTC.

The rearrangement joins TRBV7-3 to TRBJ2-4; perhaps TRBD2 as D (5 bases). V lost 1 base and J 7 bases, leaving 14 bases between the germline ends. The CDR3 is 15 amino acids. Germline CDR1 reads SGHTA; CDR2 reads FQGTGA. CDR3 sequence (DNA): TGTGCCAGCAGCTTAATTCCAGGCCCGGGGAACATTCAGTACTTC. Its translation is CASSLIPGPGNIQYF.

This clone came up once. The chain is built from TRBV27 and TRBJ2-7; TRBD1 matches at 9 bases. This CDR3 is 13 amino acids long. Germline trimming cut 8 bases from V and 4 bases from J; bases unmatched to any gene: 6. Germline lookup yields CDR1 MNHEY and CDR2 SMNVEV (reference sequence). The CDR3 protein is CASRGQGLYEQYF. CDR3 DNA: TGTGCCAGCCGGGGACAGGGTCTTTACGAGCAGTACTTC.

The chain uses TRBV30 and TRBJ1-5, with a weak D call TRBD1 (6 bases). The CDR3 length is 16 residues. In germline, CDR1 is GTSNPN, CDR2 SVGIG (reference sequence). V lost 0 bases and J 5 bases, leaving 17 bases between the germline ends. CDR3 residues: CAWSVGLNRDHQPQHF. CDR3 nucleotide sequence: TGTGCCTGGAGTGTAGGACTTAACAGGGACCATCAGCCCCAGCATTTT.

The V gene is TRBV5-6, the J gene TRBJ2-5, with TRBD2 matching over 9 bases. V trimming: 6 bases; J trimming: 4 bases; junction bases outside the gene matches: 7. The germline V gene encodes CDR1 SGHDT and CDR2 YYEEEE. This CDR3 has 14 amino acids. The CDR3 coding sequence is TGTGCCAGCACTAAAGCGGGAGGCGCAGAGACCCAGTACTTC. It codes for CASTKAGGAETQYF.

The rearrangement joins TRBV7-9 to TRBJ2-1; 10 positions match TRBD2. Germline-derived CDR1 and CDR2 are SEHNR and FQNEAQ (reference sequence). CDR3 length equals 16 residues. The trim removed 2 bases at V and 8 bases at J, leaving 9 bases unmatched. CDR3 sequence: CASSLLPAGGRHEQFF. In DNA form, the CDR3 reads TGTGCCAGCAGCTTACTCCCAGCGGGAGGGCGGCATGAGCAGTTCTTC.

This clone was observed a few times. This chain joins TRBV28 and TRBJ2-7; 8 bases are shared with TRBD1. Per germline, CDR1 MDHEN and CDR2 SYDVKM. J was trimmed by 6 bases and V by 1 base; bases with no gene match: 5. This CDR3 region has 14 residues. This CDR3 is CASSLSRTGREQYF. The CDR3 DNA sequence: TGTGCCAGCAGTTTATCTCGGACAGGGCGCGAGCAGTACTTC.

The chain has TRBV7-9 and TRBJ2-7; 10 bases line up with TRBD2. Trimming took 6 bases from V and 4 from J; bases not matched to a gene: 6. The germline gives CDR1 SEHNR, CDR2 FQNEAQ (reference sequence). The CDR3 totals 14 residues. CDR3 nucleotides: TGTGCCAGCAGGGCTAGCGGGAGTCGTTACGAGCAGTACTTC. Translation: CASRASGSRYEQYF.

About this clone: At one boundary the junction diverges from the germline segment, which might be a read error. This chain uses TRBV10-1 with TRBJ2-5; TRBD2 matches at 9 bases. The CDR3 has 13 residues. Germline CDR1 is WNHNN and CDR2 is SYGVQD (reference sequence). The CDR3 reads CASSESYGGRVHF. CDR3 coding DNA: TGCGCCAGCAGTGAGTCCTACGGCGGGAGGGTCCACTTC.

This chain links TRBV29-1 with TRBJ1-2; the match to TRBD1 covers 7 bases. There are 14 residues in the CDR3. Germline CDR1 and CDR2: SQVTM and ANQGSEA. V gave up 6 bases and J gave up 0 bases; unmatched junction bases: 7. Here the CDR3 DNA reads TGCAGCGTCGACGGACAGGTCTCTAACTATGGCTACACCTTC. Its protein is CSVDGQVSNYGYTF.

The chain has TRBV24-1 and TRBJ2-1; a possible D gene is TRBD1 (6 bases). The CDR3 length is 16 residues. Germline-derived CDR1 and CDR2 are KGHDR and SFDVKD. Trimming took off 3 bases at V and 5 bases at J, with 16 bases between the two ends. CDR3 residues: CATSDATGFQHNEQFF. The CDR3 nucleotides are TGTGCCACCAGTGATGCCACAGGGTTTCAACACAATGAGCAGTTCTTC.

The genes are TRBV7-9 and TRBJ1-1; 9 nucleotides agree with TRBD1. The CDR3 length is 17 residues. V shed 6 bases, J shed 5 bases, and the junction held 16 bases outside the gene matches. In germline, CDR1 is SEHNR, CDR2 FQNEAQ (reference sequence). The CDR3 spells CASRPRWGQGRRTEAFF. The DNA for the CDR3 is TGTGCCAGCAGGCCCCGATGGGGACAGGGTAGGCGGACTGAAGCTTTCTTT.

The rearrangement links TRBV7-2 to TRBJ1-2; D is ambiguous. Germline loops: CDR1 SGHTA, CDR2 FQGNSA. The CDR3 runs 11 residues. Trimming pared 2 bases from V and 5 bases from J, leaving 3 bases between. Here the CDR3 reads CASSLRYGYTF. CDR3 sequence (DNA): TGTGCCAGCAGCTTACGGTATGGCTACACCTTC.

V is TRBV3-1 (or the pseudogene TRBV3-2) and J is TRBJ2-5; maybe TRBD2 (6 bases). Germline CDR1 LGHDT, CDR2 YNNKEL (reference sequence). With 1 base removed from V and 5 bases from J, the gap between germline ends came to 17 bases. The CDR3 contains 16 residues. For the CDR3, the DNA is TGTGCCAGCAGCCAAGGGTCGGGAGCCGTTGTGGAGACCCAGTACTTC. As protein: CASSQGSGAVVETQYF.

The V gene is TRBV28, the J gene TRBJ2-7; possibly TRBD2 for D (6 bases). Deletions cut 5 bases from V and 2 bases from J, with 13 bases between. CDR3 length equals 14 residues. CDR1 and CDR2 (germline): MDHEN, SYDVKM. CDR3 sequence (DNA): TGTGCCAGCAGTCAGAGCGGGCCCACCTACGAGCAGTACTTC. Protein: CASSQSGPTYEQYF.

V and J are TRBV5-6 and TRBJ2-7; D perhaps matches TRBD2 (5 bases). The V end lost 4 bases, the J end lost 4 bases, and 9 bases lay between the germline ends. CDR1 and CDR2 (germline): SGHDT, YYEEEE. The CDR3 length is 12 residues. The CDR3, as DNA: TGTGCCAGCAGCCCGGGCGGGTACGAGCAGTACTTC. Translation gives CASSPGGYEQYF.